These 15 T cell receptor beta chains share one sample of origin, sequenced in a study of OX40 agonist ivuxolimab in advanced cancers. The repertoire was sequenced with immunoSEQ multiplex PCR; TCRdb's copy has only in-frame clones and lacks some. The sample records 67,000 or so clones, about nine tenths being singletons. The input for sequencing was CD4+ or CD8+ T cells sorted from blood, taken in a trial of the OX40 agonist ivuxolimab. Receptor source: an adult with an advanced solid tumor such as melanoma, head and neck, liver or kidney cancer.

V usage is TRBV5-1 and J usage is TRBJ1-4, with unresolved D. V lost 5 bases and J lost 0, with 8 bases in between. This CDR3 has 14 amino acids. Germline CDR1 is SGHRS and CDR2 is YFSETQ. CDR3 nucleotides: TGCGCCAGCAGGGAGGGCGCAACTAATGAAAAACTGTTTTTT. Protein sequence: CASREGATNEKLFF. The full variable domain, with the rest looked up from reference TRBV5-1 and TRBJ1-4, is KAGVTQTPRYLIKTRGQQVTLSCSPISGHRSVSWYQQTPGQGLQFLFEYFSETQRNKGNFPGRFSGRQFSNSRSEMNVSTLELGDSALYLCASREGATNEKLFFGSGTQLSVL.

The chain joins TRBV18 to TRBJ2-3; weak D call: TRBD2 (6 bases). V dropped 4 bases and J dropped 6 bases, with 17 bases sitting between them. Germline V CDR1 and CDR2: KGHSH, LQKENI. This CDR3 has 15 residues. In DNA form, the CDR3 reads TGTGCCAGCTCACTTACCGGGACTTATACTGATACGCAGTATTTT. Encoded protein: CASSLTGTYTDTQYF.

This chain uses TRBV11-3 with TRBJ2-2; a possible D gene is TRBD1 (5 bases). V lost 3 bases, J lost 0 bases, and 8 bases lay in between. The CDR3 is 15 amino acids. Germline V gives CDR1 SGHNT, CDR2 YENEEA. The CDR3 DNA follows: TGTGCCAGCAGCTTTGACAGCGCGAACACCGGGGAGCTGTTTTTT. The encoded protein is CASSFDSANTGELFF.

In its sample, this clone was seen a few times. The V call is TRBV11-2, the J call TRBJ2-7; 8 bases agree with TRBD1. Germline V lookup: CDR1 SGHAT, CDR2 FQNNGV. The CDR3 totals 16 residues. Trimming cost V 4 bases and J 2 bases; bases outside gene matches: 10. The CDR3 DNA sequence: TGTGCCAGCAGCTCAAGCAGGACAGGGAAGACCTACGAGCAGTACTTC. This sequence encodes CASSSSRTGKTYEQYF.

The chain joins TRBV10-3 to TRBJ2-3; D not certain. Germline V gives CDR1 ENHRY, CDR2 SYGVKD. Trimming pared 0 bases from V and 4 bases from J, leaving 8 bases between. The CDR3 contains 14 residues. Here the CDR3 DNA reads TGTGCCATCAGTGAGTCGAACAGAGCAGATACGCAGTATTTT. It yields the protein CAISESNRADTQYF.

The rearrangement uses TRBV7-2 and TRBJ1-3; D ambiguous. This CDR3 is built from 13 residues. CDR1 and CDR2 (germline): SGHTA, FQGNSA. Trimming shortened V by 5 bases and J by 3 bases, and 8 bases separated the two germline ends. The CDR3 loop reads CASSADVGNTIYF. Written as DNA, the CDR3 is TGTGCCAGCAGCGCCGATGTTGGAAACACCATATATTTT.

Written as DNA, the CDR3 is TGTGCCAGCAGCTTGGGCAGGGGGCTTTCCAGTGAGCAGTTCTTC. It codes for CASSLGRGLSSEQFF. The chain carries TRBV7-2 and TRBJ2-1; TRBD1 matches 8 bases. V lost 3 bases, J lost 9 bases, and 10 bases stayed unmatched. This CDR3 is 15 amino acids long. Germline values: CDR1 SGHTA, CDR2 FQGNSA.

The chain combines TRBV6-5 with TRBJ1-1; 8 bases line up with TRBD1. The CDR3 loop spans 15 amino acids. The J segment lost 4 bases and the V segment lost 5 bases, leaving 9 bases of the junction unmatched. CDR1 MNHEY and CDR2 SVGAGI come from the germline V gene. The chain's CDR3 is CASSGHTGGSTEAFF. CDR3 sequence (DNA): TGTGCCAGCAGTGGCCATACAGGGGGGAGCACTGAAGCTTTCTTT.

This sequence joins TRBV11-3 and TRBJ2-7; D not certain. The length of the CDR3 is 14 residues. Per germline, CDR1 SGHNT and CDR2 YENEEA. Trimming removed 3 bases from V and 2 bases from J, with 11 bases in between. The CDR3 sequence: CASSFRTYAYEQYF. In DNA, the CDR3 is TGTGCCAGCAGCTTCCGGACGTATGCCTACGAGCAGTACTTC.

This clone was seen a few times. The chain recombines TRBV10-1 with TRBJ1-1; TRBD1 aligns across 7 bases. Looked up from germline, CDR1 is WNHNN and CDR2 is SYGVQD (reference sequence). The ends lost 5 bases at V and 7 bases at J; junction bases unmatched: 1. The CDR3 is made up of 11 amino acids. The CDR3 DNA is TGCGCCAGCAGTAGGGACAGTGAAGCTTTCTTT. It translates to CASSRDSEAFF.

This chain connects TRBV28 to TRBJ2-1; TRBD2 is a possible D gene (5 bases). Trimming shortened V by 5 bases and J by 9 bases, and 8 bases separated the two germline ends. The CDR3 covers 11 residues. The germline gives CDR1 MDHEN, CDR2 SYDVKM. As DNA, the CDR3 is TGTGCCAGCAGTCTAGCCGGTGAGCAGTTCTTC. Protein: CASSLAGEQFF.

This clone was seen just once. The chain combines TRBV18 with TRBJ2-1; TRBD2 aligns across 7 bases. The CDR3 covers 15 residues. V shed 4 bases and J 4 bases; nucleotides not matched to a gene: 7. Germline lookup yields CDR1 KGHSH and CDR2 LQKENI. CDR3 protein: CASSLSGVNYNEQFF. The CDR3 region has the DNA TGTGCCAGCTCACTAAGCGGGGTGAATTACAATGAGCAGTTCTTC. Full variable domain (missing parts from reference TRBV18 and TRBJ2-1): NAGVMQNPRHLVRRRGQEARLRCSPMKGHSHVYWYRQLPEEGLKFMVYLQKENIIDESGMPKERFSAEFPKEGPSILRIQQVVRGDSAAYFCASSLSGVNYNEQFFGPGTRLTVL.

The chain carries TRBV5-1 and TRBJ1-1; 9 nucleotides line up with TRBD1. Per germline, CDR1 SGHRS and CDR2 YFSETQ. The V and J ends lost 4 bases and 4 bases, in that order; junction bases with no gene match: 5. This CDR3 region has 14 residues. CDR3 amino acids: CASSIQGAVTEAFF. CDR3 coding DNA: TGCGCCAGCAGCATACAGGGGGCGGTCACTGAAGCTTTCTTT.

This chain links TRBV9 with TRBJ2-2, with 12 bases lining up with TRBD2. J gave up 5 bases and V 0 bases, and 17 bases lay outside the gene matches. This CDR3 comprises 21 residues. Germline values: CDR1 SGDLS, CDR2 YYNGEE. CDR3 residues: CASSVVPLGLAGGPKTGELFF. The CDR3 bases are TGTGCCAGCAGCGTAGTTCCCCTTGGGCTAGCGGGAGGGCCTAAGACCGGGGAGCTGTTTTTT.

This clone was counted a single time. V is TRBV29-1 and J is TRBJ2-3; TRBD1 matches 8 bases. The CDR3 covers 14 residues. V trimming: 4 bases; J trimming: 1 base; junction bases outside the gene matches: 4. CDR1 is SQVTM and CDR2 is ANQGSEA in the germline V gene. CDR3 sequence reads: CSVATGVRTDTQYF. As DNA, the CDR3 is TGCAGCGTTGCGACAGGGGTCCGCACAGATACGCAGTATTTT.